This T cell receptor beta chain was recovered during a study of CD8 T cells in Susac syndrome. The CD8+ and CD4+ T cells were negatively isolated, with the TEMRA cells enriched by FACS. The CDR3 contains 16 residues. In germline, CDR1 is GTSNPN, CDR2 SVGIG (reference sequence). Trimming at V came to 1 base and at J to 5 bases, leaving 5 bases not matched to a gene. A quantity of about 0.45 to 1 ug RNA underwent reverse transcription using random hexamers. It was immunoSEQ multiplex PCR that amplified TCR beta CDR3 across 54 Vbeta and 13 Jbeta. TCRdb used MiXCR to reprocess the immunoSEQ multiplex PCR reads, holding one entry per CDR3 protein. The table lists 45,000 to 60,000 distinct CDR3 sequences, 80% to 95% of them singletons, with around 0.42% in the top ten.

The chain couples TRBV30 to TRBJ2-1; 13 positions match TRBD2. Sequencing was performed on CD8+ T cells from PBMCs. The TCR comes from a human donor in good health. CDR3 bases: TGTGCCTGGAGTGCACAGGGACTAGCGGGGAACAATGAGCAGTTCTTC. This gives the protein CAWSAQGLAGNNEQFF.